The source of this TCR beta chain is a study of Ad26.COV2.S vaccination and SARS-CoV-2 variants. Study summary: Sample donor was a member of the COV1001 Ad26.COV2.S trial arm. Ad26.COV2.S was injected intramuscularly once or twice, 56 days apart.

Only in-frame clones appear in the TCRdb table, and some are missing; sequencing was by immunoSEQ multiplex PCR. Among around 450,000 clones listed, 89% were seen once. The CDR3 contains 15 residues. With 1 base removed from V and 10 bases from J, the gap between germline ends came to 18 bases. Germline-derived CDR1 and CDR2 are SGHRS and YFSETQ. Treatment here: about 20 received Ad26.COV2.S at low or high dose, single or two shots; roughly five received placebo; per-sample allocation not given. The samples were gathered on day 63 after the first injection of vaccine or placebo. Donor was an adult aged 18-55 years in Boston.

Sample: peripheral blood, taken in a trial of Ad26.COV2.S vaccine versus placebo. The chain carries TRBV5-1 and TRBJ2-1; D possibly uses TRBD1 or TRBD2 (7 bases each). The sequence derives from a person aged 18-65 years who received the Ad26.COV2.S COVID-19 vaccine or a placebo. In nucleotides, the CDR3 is TGCGCCAGCAGCTTGTTTGAGGGAGGGGGCGGCGAGCAGTTCTTC. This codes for CASSLFEGGGGEQFF.